Below, 29 T cell receptor beta chains from the same sample are listed, as sequenced in a study of blood T cell repertoires in COVID-19. Repertoires were generated with immunoSEQ multiplex PCR, while TCRdb's copy carries only in-frame clones and drops some. Found here are 470,000 or so clones, approximately 83% of them singletons; the top ten hold 3% to 4%. Sequenced: peripheral blood. The receptor source for this set is a human donor in a cohort sampled during active COVID-19.

The gene calls are TRBV24-1 and TRBJ2-5, with 7 positions matching TRBD2. The CDR3 covers 12 residues. The J segment lost 4 bases and the V segment lost 5 bases, leaving 0 bases of the junction unmatched. CDR1 and CDR2 from the germline V gene are KGHDR and SFDVKD. The CDR3 bases are TGTGCCACCAGTGGGGGGGGAGAGACCCAGTACTTC. Its protein product is CATSGGGETQYF.

V usage is TRBV7-3 and J usage is TRBJ2-6; 9 bases agree with TRBD2. The CDR3 runs to 18 residues. The germline V gene has CDR1 SGHTA and CDR2 FQGTGA. V gave up 1 base and J gave up 0 bases; unmatched junction bases: 4. The CDR3 sequence: CASSLSIAGVSGANVLTF. The CDR3 nucleotides read TGTGCCAGCAGCTTAAGCATAGCGGGGGTCTCTGGGGCCAACGTCCTGACTTTC. Together with reference TRBV7-3 and TRBJ2-6, the CDR3 gives the full variable domain: GAGVSQTPSNKVTEKGKYVELRCDPISGHTALYWYRQSLGQGPEFLIYFQGTGAADDSGLPNDRFFAVRPEGSVSTLKIQRTERGDSAVYLCASSLSIAGVSGANVLTFGAGSRLTVL.

This clone was observed a handful of times. V usage is TRBV6-1 and J usage is TRBJ2-7; 8 positions match TRBD2. The CDR3 has 15 amino acids. Germline V gene lookup returns CDR1 MNHNS and CDR2 SASEGT. The junction had 8 bases not matched to a gene; V was cut back by 3 bases and J by 4 bases. The CDR3 coding sequence is TGTGCCAGCAGTGATCTCCCGGGAGGGACTTACGAGCAGTACTTC. This sequence encodes CASSDLPGGTYEQYF.

The V gene is TRBV2, the J gene TRBJ2-1; 14 bases agree with TRBD2. Germline CDR1 reads SNHLY; CDR2 reads FYNNEI. Trimming removed 6 bases from V and 10 bases from J; junction bases left unmatched: 8. There are 15 residues in the CDR3. The DNA of the CDR3 is TGTGCCAGCAGAATCGGACTAGCGGGAGGTGGGGAGCAGTTCTTC. Protein: CASRIGLAGGGEQFF.

Only a few counts were recorded for this clone. V and J are TRBV5-1 and TRBJ2-1, with 9 bases that match TRBD2. Per germline, CDR1 SGHRS and CDR2 YFSETQ. Unmatched junction bases numbered 6, after V lost 1 base and J lost 4 bases. CDR3 length: 16 amino acids. As DNA, the CDR3 is TGCGCCAGCAGCTTGTCCTCTAGCGGGACTTACAATGAGCAGTTCTTC. Its protein is CASSLSSSGTYNEQFF.

In the case of this clone: This sample also contains other DNA sequences that code for the same CDR3. The CDR3: CAWSVGGDGYTF. CDR3 coding DNA: TGTGCCTGGAGTGTCGGGGGGGATGGCTACACCTTC. V is TRBV30 and J is TRBJ1-2; maybe TRBD1 (5 bases). Germline CDR1 is GTSNPN and CDR2 is SVGIG (reference sequence). V shed 0 bases and J shed 6 bases, with 8 bases lying between them. The CDR3 totals 12 residues.

This sequence joins TRBV6-5 and TRBJ1-1; D is ambiguous. V was pared by 6 bases and J by 3 bases, with 11 bases between. The V gene's germline CDR1 is MNHEY and CDR2 SVGAGI. The CDR3 runs to 13 residues. The DNA of the CDR3 is TGTGCCAGCAGCCATCGGGAGGACACTGAAGCTTTCTTT. Its translation is CASSHREDTEAFF.

The rearrangement joins TRBV27 to TRBJ1-5; D is unresolved. This CDR3 has 15 residues. Germline lookup yields CDR1 MNHEY and CDR2 SMNVEV (reference sequence). V lost 3 bases to trimming and J lost 4 bases, with 13 bases between them. The CDR3 sequence is CASSFSFTGNQPQHF. CDR3 DNA: TGTGCCAGCAGTTTCAGTTTCACGGGTAATCAGCCCCAGCATTTT.

This clone came up once. The J gene is TRBJ1-5, the V gene TRBV9; D gene unclear. V lost 0 bases, J lost 0 bases, and 13 bases lay in between. The length of the CDR3 is 17 residues. Germline CDR1 SGDLS, CDR2 YYNGEE. CDR3 bases: TGTGCCAGCAGCGTAGAGCGGTTGACGTATAGCAATCAGCCCCAGCATTTT. This codes for CASSVERLTYSNQPQHF.

The chain recombines TRBV4-3 with TRBJ2-3, with TRBD2 matching over 8 bases. This CDR3 comprises 16 residues. Per the germline V gene, CDR1 is LGHNA and CDR2 is YSLEER. V dropped 0 bases and J dropped 3; count of bases not matched to a gene: 5. Here the CDR3 reads CASSQEPGGRTDTQYF. CDR3 bases: TGCGCCAGCAGCCAAGAACCGGGAGGGAGGACAGATACGCAGTATTTT.

There are a few counts of this clone. V gene TRBV19 combines with J gene TRBJ1-6, with 8 nucleotides matching TRBD1. There are 14 residues in the CDR3. J gave up 7 bases and V 9 bases, and 8 bases lay outside the gene matches. Per the germline V gene, CDR1 is LNHDA and CDR2 is SQIVND (reference sequence). This CDR3 is CASSRGPLNSPLHF. CDR3 DNA: TGTGCCAGCTCCAGGGGGCCCCTCAATTCACCCCTCCACTTT.

As regards this clone: The sample holds other DNA sequences that translate to the same CDR3. The CDR3 DNA is TGTGCCAGTAGTTCCGCGGGGGGGACTGAAGCTTTCTTT. Translation: CASSSAGGTEAFF. J is TRBJ1-1 and V is TRBV19, with D perhaps TRBD1 (5 bases). Germline lookup yields CDR1 LNHDA and CDR2 SQIVND (reference sequence). This CDR3 spans 13 amino acids. V lost 5 bases, J lost 5 bases, and 12 bases lay in between.

The chain recombines TRBV5-1 with TRBJ2-2; D may be TRBD2 (6 bases). Per the germline V gene, CDR1 is SGHRS and CDR2 is YFSETQ. With 3 bases removed from V and 6 bases from J, the gap between germline ends came to 15 bases. CDR3 length equals 15 residues. The CDR3 DNA is TGCGCCAGCAGCTCCCGCGGGACGGCACCCGGGGAGCTGTTTTTT. Protein product: CASSSRGTAPGELFF. The whole variable domain, remainder taken from reference TRBV5-1 and TRBJ2-2, is KAGVTQTPRYLIKTRGQQVTLSCSPISGHRSVSWYQQTPGQGLQFLFEYFSETQRNKGNFPGRFSGRQFSNSRSEMNVSTLELGDSALYLCASSSRGTAPGELFFGEGSRLTVL.

The genes are TRBV6-2 or TRBV6-3 and TRBJ1-1, with 7 bases lining up with TRBD1. The germline V gene has CDR1 MNHEY and CDR2 SVGEGT. The trim removed 6 bases at V and 0 bases at J, leaving 4 bases unmatched. This CDR3 contains 14 residues. Here the CDR3 reads CASSTTGVNTEAFF. The CDR3 DNA sequence: TGTGCCAGCAGCACTACAGGGGTGAACACTGAAGCTTTCTTT.

A single count supports this clone. The rearrangement uses TRBV5-5 and TRBJ2-1, with 7 bases matching TRBD1. CDR1 is SGHKS, CDR2 YYEKEE, per germline (reference sequence). Trimming cost V 3 bases and J 1 base; bases outside gene matches: 4. CDR3 length: 15 residues. The CDR3 bases are TGTGCCAGCAGCTCCGGGACAGCATCCTACAATGAGCAGTTCTTC. It specifies CASSSGTASYNEQFF.

This chain connects TRBV5-4 to TRBJ2-1, with TRBD2 identical over 11 bases. The CDR3 runs to 15 residues. The trim removed 4 bases at V and 7 bases at J, leaving 7 bases unmatched. Looked up from germline, CDR1 is SGHNT and CDR2 is YYREEE (reference sequence). CDR3 DNA: TGTGCCAGCAGCCCCGTACTAGCGGGAGTTAATGAGCAGTTCTTC. Protein sequence: CASSPVLAGVNEQFF.

The V and J genes are TRBV6-6 and TRBJ1-4; TRBD1 might be the D (5 bases). Germline V gives CDR1 MNHNY, CDR2 SVGAGI (reference sequence). V lost 7 bases and J 5 bases, leaving 11 bases between the germline ends. The CDR3 extends over 13 amino acids. CDR3 amino acids: CASINDSNEKLFF. The CDR3 region has the DNA TGTGCCAGCATTAACGACAGCAATGAAAAACTGTTTTTT.

V and J are TRBV7-3 and TRBJ2-5; 10 bases are a match to TRBD2. The V and J ends lost 3 bases and 4 bases, in that order; junction bases with no gene match: 8. The CDR3 length is 16 residues. In germline, CDR1 is SGHTA, CDR2 FQGTGA. Here the CDR3 DNA reads TGTGCCAGCAGCTTGGGGGGACTAGCGCTAGCAGAGACCCAGTACTTC. Translation gives CASSLGGLALAETQYF. The full variable domain, completed using reference TRBV7-3 and TRBJ2-5, is GAGVSQTPSNKVTEKGKYVELRCDPISGHTALYWYRQSLGQGPEFLIYFQGTGAADDSGLPNDRFFAVRPEGSVSTLKIQRTERGDSAVYLCASSLGGLALAETQYFGPGTRLLVL.

This chain uses TRBV20-1 with TRBJ1-1, with 8 bases fitting TRBD1. From germline, CDR1 is DFQATT and CDR2 SNEGSKA (reference sequence). The CDR3 length is 12 residues. V lost 3 bases to trimming and J lost 4 bases; unmatched junction nucleotides: 1. The chain's CDR3 is CSASGQGTEAFF. CDR3 DNA sequence: TGCAGTGCTAGTGGACAGGGCACTGAAGCTTTCTTT.

J is TRBJ1-4 and V is TRBV30; D gene uncertain. Germline V lookup: CDR1 GTSNPN, CDR2 SVGIG (reference sequence). The length of the CDR3 is 13 residues. Deletions cut 2 bases from V and 8 bases from J, with 12 bases between. The DNA for the CDR3 is TGTGCCTGGAGTTTTGGGGAGGGCGAAAAACTGTTTTTT. Translated: CAWSFGEGEKLFF.

J is TRBJ2-7 and V is TRBV29-1; unclear D gene. V dropped 5 bases and J dropped 2 bases, with 16 bases sitting between them. Germline CDR1 and CDR2: SQVTM and ANQGSEA. This CDR3 has 14 residues. The CDR3 loop is CSVSSRSSTYEQYF. CDR3 DNA sequence: TGCAGCGTTTCCTCGCGGAGTTCCACCTACGAGCAGTACTTC.

This clone was detected once. Sequence at one end of the junction differs from germline and may be a read error. The CDR3 spells CASRRELATTGELFF. DNA for the CDR3: TGTGCTAGCAGGAGAGAACTAGCGACAACCGGGGAGCTGTTTTTT. The rearrangement links TRBV7-7 to TRBJ2-2, with TRBD2 identical over 7 bases. The CDR3 has 15 amino acids. The germline V gene has CDR1 SSHAT and CDR2 FNYEAQ (reference sequence).

The CDR3, as DNA: TGTGCCAGCAGTACAGGGTTCGAAGCTTTCTTT. Amino acids: CASSTGFEAFF. The chain couples TRBV28 to TRBJ1-1; D possibly corresponds to TRBD1 (6 bases). CDR3 size: 11 residues. V shed 5 bases and J shed 8 bases, with 9 bases lying between them. The germline gives CDR1 MDHEN, CDR2 SYDVKM. Full variable domain (missing parts from reference TRBV28 and TRBJ1-1): DVKVTQSSRYLVKRTGEKVFLECVQDMDHENMFWYRQDPGLGLRLIYFSYDVKMKEKGDIPEGYSVSREKKERFSLILESASTNQTSMYLCASSTGFEAFFGQGTRLTVV.

The chain links TRBV7-2 to TRBJ2-4; the match to TRBD2 covers 10 bases. The CDR3 is 15 residues long. Germline CDR1 and CDR2: SGHTA and FQGNSA. Losses at the gene ends were 5 bases for V and 8 bases for J; bases not matched to a gene: 9. CDR3 DNA sequence: TGTGCCAGCAGCCCAACAGGGACTAGCGAATACATTCAGTACTTC. This gives the protein CASSPTGTSEYIQYF.

The chain couples TRBV10-3 to TRBJ2-7; TRBD2 aligns across 8 bases. From germline, CDR1 is ENHRY and CDR2 SYGVKD. This CDR3 comprises 13 residues. The CDR3 is CLLLAGLSYEQYF. CDR3 in DNA: TGTCTTCTATTAGCGGGATTGTCCTACGAGCAGTACTTC.

The chain joins TRBV5-1 to TRBJ2-3; possibly TRBD1 for D (5 bases). V lost 3 bases and J lost 1, with 9 bases in between. Germline assignment: CDR1 SGHRS and CDR2 YFSETQ. There are 14 residues in the CDR3. The CDR3, as DNA: TGCGCCAGCAGCTCTGAAGGGGGCACAGATACGCAGTATTTT. This codes for CASSSEGGTDTQYF.

The chain combines TRBV2 with TRBJ1-1; 7 bases align to TRBD1. V trimming: 8 bases; J trimming: 1 base; junction bases outside the gene matches: 7. This CDR3 is 14 amino acids long. The germline gives CDR1 SNHLY, CDR2 FYNNEI. DNA of the CDR3: TGTGCCAGCGAGGAGGGGGCTCCGAACACTGAAGCTTTCTTT. It translates to CASEEGAPNTEAFF. Filled out from reference TRBV2 and TRBJ1-1, the complete variable domain reads EPEVTQTPSHQVTQMGQEVILRCVPISNHLYFYWYRQILGQKVEFLVSFYNNEISEKSEIFDDQFSVERPDGSNFTLKIRSTKLEDSAMYFCASEEGAPNTEAFFGQGTRLTVV.

This clone was picked up a small number of times. This rearrangement joins TRBV9 to TRBJ1-3; 8 bases are shared with TRBD1. The CDR3 is made up of 15 amino acids. The ends lost 4 bases at V and 3 bases at J; junction bases unmatched: 6. Germline values: CDR1 SGDLS, CDR2 YYNGEE. The CDR3 here is CASSLSGGDGNTIYF. The CDR3 DNA sequence: TGTGCCAGCAGCCTCTCAGGGGGCGATGGAAACACCATATATTTT.

The chain uses TRBV27 and TRBJ1-2, with TRBD1 matching over 7 bases. The CDR3 totals 14 residues. V lost 3 bases to trimming and J lost 6 bases; unmatched junction nucleotides: 7. Per germline, CDR1 MNHEY and CDR2 SMNVEV (reference sequence). Here the CDR3 reads CASSFRRGQHGYTF. The CDR3, as DNA: TGTGCCAGCAGTTTTAGGAGGGGGCAGCATGGCTACACCTTC.